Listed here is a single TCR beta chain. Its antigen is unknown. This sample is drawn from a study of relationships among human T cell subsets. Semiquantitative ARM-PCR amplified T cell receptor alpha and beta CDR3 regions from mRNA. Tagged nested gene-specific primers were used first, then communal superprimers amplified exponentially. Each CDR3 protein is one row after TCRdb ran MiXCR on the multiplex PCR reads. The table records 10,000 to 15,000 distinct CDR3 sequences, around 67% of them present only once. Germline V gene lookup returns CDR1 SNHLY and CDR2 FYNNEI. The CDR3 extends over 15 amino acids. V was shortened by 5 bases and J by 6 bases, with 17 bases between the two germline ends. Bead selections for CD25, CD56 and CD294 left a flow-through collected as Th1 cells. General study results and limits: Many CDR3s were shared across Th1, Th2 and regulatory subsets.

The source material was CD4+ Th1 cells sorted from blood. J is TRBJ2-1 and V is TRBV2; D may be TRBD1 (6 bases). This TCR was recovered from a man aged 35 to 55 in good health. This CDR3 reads CASSLGGPGVNEQFF. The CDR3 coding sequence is TGTGCCAGCAGTCTAGGGGGACCAGGGGTCAATGAGCAGTTCTTC.